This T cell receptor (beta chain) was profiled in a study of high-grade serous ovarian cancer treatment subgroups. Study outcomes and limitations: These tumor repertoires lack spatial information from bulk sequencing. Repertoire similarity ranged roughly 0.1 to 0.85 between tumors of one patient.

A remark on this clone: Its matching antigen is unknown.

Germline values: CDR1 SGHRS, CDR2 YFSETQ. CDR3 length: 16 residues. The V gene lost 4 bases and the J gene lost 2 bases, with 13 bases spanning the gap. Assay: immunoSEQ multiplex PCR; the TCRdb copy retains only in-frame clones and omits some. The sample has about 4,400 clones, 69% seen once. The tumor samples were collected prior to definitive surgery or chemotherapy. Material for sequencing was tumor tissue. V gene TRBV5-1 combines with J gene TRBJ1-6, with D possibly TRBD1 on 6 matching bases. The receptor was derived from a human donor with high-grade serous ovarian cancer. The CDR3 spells CASSLGGRTYNSPLHF. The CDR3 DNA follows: TGCGCCAGCAGCCTGGGGGGCCGGACCTATAATTCACCCCTCCACTTT.